These T cell receptor beta chains were read from a single sample in a study of T cell responses to AZD1222 COVID-19 vaccine. TCRdb's table, derived via immunoSEQ multiplex PCR, lists solely in-frame clones and lacks some. The table includes some 130,000 clones, about 87% detected once. Sequenced material: peripheral blood, taken on day 0 of AZD1222 vaccination. All receptors derive from an adult in good health. The CDR3 runs from the conserved cysteine through the conserved F or W. The order of the fields is V gene, J gene, clone size, CDR3 protein. For some rows the clone size is stated as once, few or many, or as a class when expanded; others skip it.

V gene: TRBV5-6; J gene: TRBJ1-1; clone size: .; CDR3 protein: CASRPGQGAGFRGTEAFF
V gene: TRBV11-2; J gene: TRBJ2-3; clone size: .; CDR3 protein: CASSLSLSTDTQYF
V gene: TRBV29-1; J gene: TRBJ2-5; clone size: once; CDR3 protein: CSVEGFVETQYF
V gene: TRBV4-3; J gene: TRBJ1-2; clone size: .; CDR3 protein: CASSQEGTGQYYGYTF
V gene: TRBV30; J gene: TRBJ2-7; clone size: .; CDR3 protein: CAWSVHWGVNEQYF
V gene: TRBV7-9; J gene: TRBJ2-7; clone size: .; CDR3 protein: CASSFMGPTYEQYF
V gene: TRBV7-2; J gene: TRBJ2-3; clone size: once; CDR3 protein: CASSTPTGSTDTQYF
V gene: TRBV18; J gene: TRBJ1-4; clone size: once; CDR3 protein: CASSSRRSEKLFF
V gene: TRBV5-1; J gene: TRBJ1-1; clone size: once; CDR3 protein: CASSLVRGQGLPLNTEAFF
V gene: TRBV6-2/TRBV6-3; J gene: TRBJ1-5; clone size: .; CDR3 protein: CASSGQGSHNQPQHF
V gene: TRBV7-8; J gene: TRBJ2-1; clone size: .; CDR3 protein: CASSLVLAGGNNEQFF
V gene: TRBV9; J gene: TRBJ2-2; clone size: .; CDR3 protein: CASSVVTGELFF
V gene: TRBV10-1; J gene: TRBJ1-1; clone size: .; CDR3 protein: CASSSQGWTEAFF
V gene: TRBV6-5; J gene: TRBJ1-2; clone size: .; CDR3 protein: CASRSPGVVYGYTF
V gene: TRBV4-2; J gene: TRBJ2-5; clone size: .; CDR3 protein: CASSPGTAEETQYF
V gene: TRBV28; J gene: TRBJ1-3; clone size: .; CDR3 protein: CASSNPGSSSGNTIYF
V gene: TRBV19; J gene: TRBJ1-2; clone size: .; CDR3 protein: CASSIGQGHYGYTF
V gene: TRBV7-2; J gene: TRBJ1-5; clone size: .; CDR3 protein: CASSSHLASNQPQHF
V gene: TRBV4-1; J gene: TRBJ2-3; clone size: .; CDR3 protein: CASRKLAGALDTQYF
V gene: TRBV10-3; J gene: TRBJ1-1; clone size: .; CDR3 protein: CAIRGTGGEYTEAFF
V gene: TRBV13; J gene: TRBJ1-4; clone size: .; CDR3 protein: CASSSGLPGGNEKLFF
V gene: TRBV6-4; J gene: TRBJ1-2; clone size: .; CDR3 protein: CASRINDYSGYTF
V gene: TRBV29-1; J gene: TRBJ1-1; clone size: .; CDR3 protein: CSVLTGMNTEAFF
V gene: TRBV7-9; J gene: TRBJ2-2; clone size: .; CDR3 protein: CASSSPSGRPQLFF
V gene: TRBV23-1; J gene: TRBJ2-5; clone size: .; CDR3 protein: CASSQGDQETQYF
V gene: TRBV27; J gene: TRBJ1-6; clone size: .; CDR3 protein: CASSSAQSYNSPLHF
V gene: TRBV2; J gene: TRBJ1-2; clone size: .; CDR3 protein: CASTGSGNYGYTF
V gene: TRBV27; J gene: TRBJ1-1; clone size: .; CDR3 protein: CAVIRGGMNTEAFF
V gene: TRBV18; J gene: TRBJ2-7; clone size: .; CDR3 protein: CASSTRSYEQYF
V gene: TRBV20-1; J gene: TRBJ1-2; clone size: .; CDR3 protein: CSATADGYTF
V gene: TRBV6-4; J gene: TRBJ2-1; clone size: few; CDR3 protein: CASSPATSGSSYNEQFF
V gene: TRBV6-5; J gene: TRBJ2-5; clone size: .; CDR3 protein: CASSLAGGGETQYF
V gene: TRBV6-5; J gene: TRBJ2-7; clone size: once; CDR3 protein: CASRRSQAGEQYF
V gene: TRBV5-4; J gene: TRBJ1-1; clone size: .; CDR3 protein: CASSLGGAMNTEAFF
V gene: TRBV7-7; J gene: TRBJ2-5; clone size: .; CDR3 protein: CASSLAATYQETQYF
V gene: TRBV11-2; J gene: TRBJ2-3; clone size: once; CDR3 protein: CASSGPRGAPTDTQYF
V gene: TRBV7-2; J gene: TRBJ1-1; clone size: .; CDR3 protein: CASSPGQGLETEAFF
V gene: TRBV7-2; J gene: TRBJ1-5; clone size: .; CDR3 protein: CASSRGTGGNQPQHF
V gene: TRBV2; J gene: TRBJ1-3; clone size: .; CDR3 protein: CASKETGLSGNTIYF
V gene: TRBV3-1/TRBV3-2; J gene: TRBJ2-2; clone size: .; CDR3 protein: CASKMTGCSTGELFF
V gene: TRBV14; J gene: TRBJ1-5; clone size: .; CDR3 protein: CASSQERQGKVIPQPQHF
V gene: TRBV5-4; J gene: TRBJ2-7; clone size: .; CDR3 protein: CASSAEGRLIEQYF
V gene: TRBV28; J gene: TRBJ1-6; clone size: .; CDR3 protein: CASRGGVSSYNSPLHF
V gene: TRBV6-2/TRBV6-3; J gene: TRBJ1-2; clone size: .; CDR3 protein: CASSPGQGNYGYTF
V gene: TRBV25-1; J gene: TRBJ2-3; clone size: .; CDR3 protein: CASSELDHTQYF
V gene: TRBV30; J gene: TRBJ1-2; clone size: .; CDR3 protein: CAWSPTQTTGYTF
V gene: TRBV3-1/TRBV3-2; J gene: TRBJ2-1; clone size: .; CDR3 protein: CASSQEGPLGYNEQFF
V gene: TRBV10-1; J gene: TRBJ1-3; clone size: .; CDR3 protein: CASTRTVSSGNTIYF
V gene: TRBV5-5; J gene: TRBJ2-7; clone size: few; CDR3 protein: CASSRDGSYEQYF